This T cell receptor beta chain emerged from a study of early T cells in non-severe SARS-CoV-2 infection. The sample holds many counts of this clonotype. CDR3 size: 11 residues. Germline assignment: CDR1 SQVTM and CDR2 ANQGSEA. V gave up 1 base and J gave up 7 bases, with 7 bases separating them. TCRdb redid the calling of the 5' RACE reads with MiXCR, one entry per CDR3 protein. The sample has more than 50,000 distinct CDR3 sequences, about 9.7% seen once; the top ten hold 4.2%. The chain links TRBV29-1 to TRBJ1-1; no clear D gene. This TCR came from an adult who was a healthcare worker with PCR-confirmed SARS-CoV-2 infection or an uninfected control (not recorded which). The sample consisted of whole blood. The CDR3 sequence is CSVEAGSEAFF. CDR3 in DNA: TGCAGCGTTGAAGCGGGGAGTGAAGCTTTCTTT.